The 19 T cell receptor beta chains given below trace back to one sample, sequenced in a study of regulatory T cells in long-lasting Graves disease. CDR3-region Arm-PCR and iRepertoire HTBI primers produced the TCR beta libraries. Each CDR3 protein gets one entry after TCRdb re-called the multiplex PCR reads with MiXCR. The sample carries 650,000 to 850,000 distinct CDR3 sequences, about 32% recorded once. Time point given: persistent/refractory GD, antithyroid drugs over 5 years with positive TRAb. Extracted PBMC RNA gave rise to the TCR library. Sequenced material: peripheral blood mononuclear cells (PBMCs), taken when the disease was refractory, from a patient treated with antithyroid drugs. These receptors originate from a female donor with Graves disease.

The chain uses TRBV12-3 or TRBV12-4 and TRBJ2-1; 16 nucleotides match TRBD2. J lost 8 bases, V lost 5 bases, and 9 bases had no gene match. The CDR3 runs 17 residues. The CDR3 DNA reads TGTGCCAGCAGTGATCCGGGACTAGCGGGAGGGCCCGATGAGCAGTTCTTC. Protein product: CASSDPGLAGGPDEQFF.

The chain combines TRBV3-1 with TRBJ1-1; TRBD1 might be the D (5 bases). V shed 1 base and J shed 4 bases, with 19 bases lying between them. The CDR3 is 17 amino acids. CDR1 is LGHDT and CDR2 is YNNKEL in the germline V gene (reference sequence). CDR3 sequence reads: CASSQGWGLRRSTEAFF. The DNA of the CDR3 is TGTGCCAGCAGCCAAGGGTGGGGCCTCCGTAGGAGCACTGAAGCTTTCTTT.

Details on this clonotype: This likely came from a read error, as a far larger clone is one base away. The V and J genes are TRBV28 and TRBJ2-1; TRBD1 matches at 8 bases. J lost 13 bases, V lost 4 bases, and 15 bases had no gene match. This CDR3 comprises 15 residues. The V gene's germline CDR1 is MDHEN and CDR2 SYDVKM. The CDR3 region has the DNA TGTGCCAGCAGTTCCTCCGGACAGGGCGGGGAGACCCAGTTCTTC. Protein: CASSSSGQGGETQFF.

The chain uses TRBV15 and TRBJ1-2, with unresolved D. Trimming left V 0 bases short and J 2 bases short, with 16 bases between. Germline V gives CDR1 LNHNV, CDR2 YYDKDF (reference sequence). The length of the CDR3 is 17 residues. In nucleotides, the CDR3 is TGTGCCACCAGCAGAGACTCCTTGTCCGGGAGGAACTATGGCTACACCTTC. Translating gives CATSRDSLSGRNYGYTF. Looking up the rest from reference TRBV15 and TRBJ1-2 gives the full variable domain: DAMVIQNPRYQVTQFGKPVTLSCSQTLNHNVMYWYQQKSSQAPKLLFHYYDKDFNNEADTPDNFQSRRPNTSFCFLDIRSPGLGDTAMYLCATSRDSLSGRNYGYTFGSGTRLTVV.

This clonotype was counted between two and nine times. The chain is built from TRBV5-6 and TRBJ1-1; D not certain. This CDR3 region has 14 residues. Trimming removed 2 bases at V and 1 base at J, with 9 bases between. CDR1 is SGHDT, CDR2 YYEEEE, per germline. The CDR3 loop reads CASSFQVRNTEAFF. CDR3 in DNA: TGTGCCAGCAGCTTTCAGGTGCGGAACACTGAAGCTTTCTTT.

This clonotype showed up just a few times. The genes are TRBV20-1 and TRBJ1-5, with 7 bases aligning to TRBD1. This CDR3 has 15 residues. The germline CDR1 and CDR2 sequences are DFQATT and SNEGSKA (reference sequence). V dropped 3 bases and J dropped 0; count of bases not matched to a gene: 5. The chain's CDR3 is CSARWTGDSNQPQHF. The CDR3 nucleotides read TGCAGTGCTAGGTGGACAGGCGATAGCAATCAGCCCCAGCATTTT.

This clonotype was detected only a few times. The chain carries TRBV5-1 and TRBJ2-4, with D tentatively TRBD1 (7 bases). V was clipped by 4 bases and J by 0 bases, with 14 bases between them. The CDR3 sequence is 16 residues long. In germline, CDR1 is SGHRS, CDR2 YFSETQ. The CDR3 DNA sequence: TGCGCCAGCAGCGGCGGGGACAGAATAGCCAAAAACATTCAGTACTTC. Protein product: CASSGGDRIAKNIQYF.

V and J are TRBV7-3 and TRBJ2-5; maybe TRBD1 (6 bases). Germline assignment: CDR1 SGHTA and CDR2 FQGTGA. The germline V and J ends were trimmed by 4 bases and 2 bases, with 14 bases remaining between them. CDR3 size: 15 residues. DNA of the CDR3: TGTGCCAGCAGCTCCAGACCGGGACAACAAGAGACCCAGTACTTC. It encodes CASSSRPGQQETQYF.

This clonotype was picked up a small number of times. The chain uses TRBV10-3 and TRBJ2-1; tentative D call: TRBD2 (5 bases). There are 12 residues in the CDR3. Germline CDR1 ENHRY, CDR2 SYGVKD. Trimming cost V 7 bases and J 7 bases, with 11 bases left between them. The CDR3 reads CAIKVRGNEQFF. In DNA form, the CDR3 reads TGTGCCATCAAAGTCCGGGGTAATGAGCAGTTCTTC.

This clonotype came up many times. The CDR3 DNA is TGTGCCAGCAGCAAGGAACAGGGCTGGCAAGCTTTCTTT. Its translation is CASSKEQGWQAFF. V gene TRBV11-1 combines with J gene TRBJ1-1, with D perhaps TRBD1 (6 bases). V was clipped by 5 bases and J by 9 bases, with 16 bases between them. This CDR3 spans 13 amino acids. Germline V gene lookup returns CDR1 SGHAT and CDR2 FQDESV (reference sequence).

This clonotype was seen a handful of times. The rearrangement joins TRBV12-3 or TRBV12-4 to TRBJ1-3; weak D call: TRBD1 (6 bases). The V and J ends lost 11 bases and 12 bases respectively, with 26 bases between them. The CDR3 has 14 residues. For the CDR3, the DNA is TGTGCCGGCTGGACAGTTGGTTCTGGAAACGGCATATATTTT. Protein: CAGWTVGSGNGIYF.

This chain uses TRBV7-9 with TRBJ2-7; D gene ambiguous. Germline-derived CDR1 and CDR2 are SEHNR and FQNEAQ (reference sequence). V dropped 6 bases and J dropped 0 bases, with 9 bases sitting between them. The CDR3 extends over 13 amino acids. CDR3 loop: CASSPAASYEQYF. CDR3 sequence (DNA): TGTGCCAGCAGTCCCGCGGCCTCCTACGAGCAGTACTTC.

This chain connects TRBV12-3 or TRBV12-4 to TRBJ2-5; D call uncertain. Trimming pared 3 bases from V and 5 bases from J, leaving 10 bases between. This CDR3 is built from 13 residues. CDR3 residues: CASSFGVMETQYF. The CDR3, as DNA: TGTGCCAGCAGTTTTGGGGTGATGGAGACCCAGTACTTC.

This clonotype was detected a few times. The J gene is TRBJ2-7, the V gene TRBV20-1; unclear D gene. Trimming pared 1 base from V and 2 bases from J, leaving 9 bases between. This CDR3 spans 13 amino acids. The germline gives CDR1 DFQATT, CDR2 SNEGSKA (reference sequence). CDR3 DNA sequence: TGCAGTGCTAGAGGCCAGGTTACCTACGAGCAGTACTTC. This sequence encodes CSARGQVTYEQYF.

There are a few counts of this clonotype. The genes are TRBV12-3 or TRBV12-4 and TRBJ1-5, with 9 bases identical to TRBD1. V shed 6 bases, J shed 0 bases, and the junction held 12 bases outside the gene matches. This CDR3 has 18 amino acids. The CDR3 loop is CASSPGQGITYSNQPQHF. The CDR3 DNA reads TGTGCCAGCAGCCCGGGACAGGGAATTACATATAGCAATCAGCCCCAGCATTTT.

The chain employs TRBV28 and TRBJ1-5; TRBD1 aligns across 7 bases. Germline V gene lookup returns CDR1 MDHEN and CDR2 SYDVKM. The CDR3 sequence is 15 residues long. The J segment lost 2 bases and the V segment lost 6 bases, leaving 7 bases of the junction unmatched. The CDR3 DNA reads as TGTGCCAGCAGGTCAGGGGGGGGGGGCAATCAGCCCCAGCATTTT. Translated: CASRSGGGGNQPQHF.

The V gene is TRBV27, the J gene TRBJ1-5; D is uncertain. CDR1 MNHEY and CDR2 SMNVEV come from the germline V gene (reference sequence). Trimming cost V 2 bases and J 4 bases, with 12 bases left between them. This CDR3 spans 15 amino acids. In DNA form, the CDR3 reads TGTGCCAGCAGTTTAAGCGGGTTCTCAAATCAGCCCCAGCATTTT. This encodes CASSLSGFSNQPQHF.

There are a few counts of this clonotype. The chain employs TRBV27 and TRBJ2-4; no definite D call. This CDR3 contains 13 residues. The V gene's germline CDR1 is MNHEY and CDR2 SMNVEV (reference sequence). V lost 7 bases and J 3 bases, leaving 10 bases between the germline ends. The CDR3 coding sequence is TGTGCCAGCATGGAGTGGAGCAAAAACATTCAGTACTTC. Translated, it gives CASMEWSKNIQYF.

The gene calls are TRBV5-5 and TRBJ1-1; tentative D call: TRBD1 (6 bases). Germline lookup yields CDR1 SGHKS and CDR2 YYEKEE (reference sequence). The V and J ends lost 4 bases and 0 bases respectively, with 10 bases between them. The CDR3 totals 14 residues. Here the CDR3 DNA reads TGTGCCAGCAGCGGCGGGACATTGAACACTGAAGCTTTCTTT. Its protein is CASSGGTLNTEAFF.